The source of this T cell receptor (beta chain) is a study of blood T cells in healthy people across ages. Using a J-beta primer mix together with a sample-barcoded 5' primer, a second PCR was run for about 6 to 11 cycles. In TCRdb, the 5' RACE reads were re-called with MiXCR into one record per CDR3 protein. Seen here are approximately 800,000 distinct CDR3 sequences, about 42% observed once, and the top ten hold about a sixth. This CDR3 has 15 amino acids. Trimming at V came to 3 bases and at J to 2 bases, leaving 6 bases not matched to a gene. In germline, CDR1 is SQVTM, CDR2 ANQGSEA. The chain uses TRBV29-1 and TRBJ1-1; 10 bases align to TRBD1. The receptor was isolated from a man older than 75 in good health. The sequenced sample consisted of blood. The CDR3 region has the DNA TGCAGCGTTGAGGGGGACAGGGGCTCTAACACTGAAGCTTTCTTT. Residues: CSVEGDRGSNTEAFF.